The 6 T cell receptor beta chains below all came from one sample that was sequenced in a study of T cell responses to AZD1222 COVID-19 vaccine. Sequencing used immunoSEQ multiplex PCR; TCRdb keeps in-frame clones, though not all of them. The sample carries 150,000 or so clones, roughly 92% recorded once. Source: peripheral blood, taken 28 days after the second AZD1222 dose. The receptors here all came from an adult who received the AZD1222 COVID-19 vaccine.

This clone was seen once. The chain recombines TRBV6-5 with TRBJ1-5; D is undetermined. In germline, CDR1 is MNHEY, CDR2 SVGAGI. V shed 6 bases and J shed 2 bases, with 14 bases lying between them. The CDR3 covers 15 residues. The CDR3 spells CASRPFSLGNQPQHF. The CDR3 DNA reads TGTGCCAGCAGGCCCTTTAGTTTGGGCAATCAGCCCCAGCATTTT.

In DNA form, the CDR3 reads TGTGCCAGCAGTTTAGTCCCCGAAGGCAGTTACGAGCAGTACTTC. Amino acid sequence: CASSLVPEGSYEQYF. The V call is TRBV27, the J call TRBJ2-7; D ambiguous. CDR1 is MNHEY, CDR2 SMNVEV, per germline (reference sequence). V was trimmed by 2 bases and J by 4 bases, leaving 15 bases between them. The CDR3 consists of 15 residues.

The chain uses TRBV28 and TRBJ2-7; tentatively, D is TRBD1 (6 bases). The CDR3 is 13 amino acids. Germline V gives CDR1 MDHEN, CDR2 SYDVKM. V was trimmed by 7 bases and J by 1 base, leaving 11 bases between them. The DNA for the CDR3 is TGTGCCAGCACCCCGGGACAATCCTACGAGCAGTACTTC. Residues: CASTPGQSYEQYF. Looking up the rest from reference TRBV28 and TRBJ2-7 gives the full variable domain: DVKVTQSSRYLVKRTGEKVFLECVQDMDHENMFWYRQDPGLGLRLIYFSYDVKMKEKGDIPEGYSVSREKKERFSLILESASTNQTSMYLCASTPGQSYEQYFGPGTRLTVT.

The chain links TRBV5-4 to TRBJ2-2, with D perhaps matching TRBD2 (6 bases). The CDR3 runs 18 residues. In germline, CDR1 is SGHNT, CDR2 YYREEE (reference sequence). V dropped 1 base and J dropped 1 base, with 17 bases sitting between them. In DNA, the CDR3 is TGTGCCAGCAGCTTGAAGACGGGGGATGGGTTGAACACCGGGGAGCTGTTTTTT. It encodes CASSLKTGDGLNTGELFF. Filled out from reference TRBV5-4 and TRBJ2-2, the complete variable domain reads ETGVTQSPTHLIKTRGQQVTLRCSSQSGHNTVSWYQQALGQGPQFIFQYYREEENGRGNFPPRFSGLQFPNYSSELNVNALELDDSALYLCASSLKTGDGLNTGELFFGEGSRLTVL.

The genes are TRBV9 and TRBJ2-3, with unresolved D. There are 15 residues in the CDR3. Germline CDR1 and CDR2: SGDLS and YYNGEE. The ends were cut back, 0 bases at V and 2 bases at J, with 10 bases in the middle. The CDR3 DNA follows: TGTGCCAGCAGCGTAGTGGATGGCGTCACAGATACGCAGTATTTT. This sequence encodes CASSVVDGVTDTQYF.

The chain joins TRBV5-8 to TRBJ2-5; TRBD1 matches at 8 bases. J was trimmed by 5 bases and V by 0 bases; bases with no gene match: 6. The CDR3 runs 15 residues. CDR1 SGHTS and CDR2 YDEGEE come from the germline V gene. The CDR3 is CASSLEQGAWETQYF. CDR3 in DNA: TGTGCCAGCAGCTTGGAGCAGGGGGCCTGGGAGACCCAGTACTTC.